Listed here are 28 T cell receptor beta chains from one sample, sequenced in a study of blood T cell repertoires in COVID-19. Profiled with immunoSEQ multiplex PCR; TCRdb holds only in-frame clones, not every one. The sample lists about 270,000 clones, about 82% occurring once. The material sequenced was peripheral blood. These receptors all come from a woman aged 80 or over with COVID-19, enrolled during active disease.

In this sample, this clone turned up a few times. The V call is TRBV7-6, the J call TRBJ2-5, with D perhaps matching TRBD2 (6 bases). Trimming shortened V by 3 bases and J by 6 bases, and 23 bases separated the two germline ends. Germline loops: CDR1 SGHVS, CDR2 FNYEAQ. CDR3 length: 17 residues. The CDR3 loop reads CASSLGLGGPDMQTQYF. DNA of the CDR3: TGTGCCAGCAGCTTGGGACTCGGAGGGCCTGATATGCAGACCCAGTACTTC.

The chain is built from TRBV19 and TRBJ2-5, with TRBD2 matching over 11 bases. The V gene's germline CDR1 is LNHDA and CDR2 SQIVND (reference sequence). V gave up 6 bases and J gave up 5 bases; unmatched junction bases: 8. CDR3 length: 15 residues. CDR3 DNA: TGTGCCAGTAGGACTAGCGGGGAGGTCGGGGAGACCCAGTACTTC. This sequence encodes CASRTSGEVGETQYF.

This chain links TRBV10-3 with TRBJ1-4; weak D call: TRBD1 (6 bases). The CDR3 consists of 14 residues. The germline V gene encodes CDR1 ENHRY and CDR2 SYGVKD. Trimming removed 2 bases from V and 3 bases from J, with 7 bases in between. The CDR3 coding sequence is TGTGCCATCAGTGAGGCAGGGGCTAATGAAAAACTGTTTTTT. This translates into CAISEAGANEKLFF.

The V gene is TRBV4-1, the J gene TRBJ2-5; D unresolved. Deletions cut 1 base from V and 3 bases from J, with 12 bases between. Germline CDR1 and CDR2: MGHRA and YSYEKL. The CDR3 runs to 15 residues. The CDR3 is CASSQGWIAKETQYF. Written as DNA, the CDR3 is TGCGCCAGCAGCCAAGGGTGGATAGCAAAAGAGACCCAGTACTTC.

The chain carries TRBV2 and TRBJ1-1, with D unresolved. CDR1 is SNHLY and CDR2 is FYNNEI in the germline V gene. CDR3 size: 13 residues. Trimming pared 6 bases from V and 0 bases from J, leaving 8 bases between. CDR3 coding DNA: TGTGCCAGCAGCTATACAGTGAACACTGAAGCTTTCTTT. Protein product: CASSYTVNTEAFF.

This rearrangement joins TRBV5-1 to TRBJ1-1; D is possibly TRBD1 (6 bases). Per the germline V gene, CDR1 is SGHRS and CDR2 is YFSETQ. The V end lost 0 bases, the J end lost 7 bases, and 10 bases lay between the germline ends. This CDR3 has 13 residues. CDR3 nucleotide sequence: TGCGCCAGCAGCTTGGAAGTCAGGGGTGAAGCTTTCTTT. It translates to CASSLEVRGEAFF.

The chain joins TRBV7-9 to TRBJ2-3, with 7 bases aligning to TRBD1. Germline assignment: CDR1 SEHNR and CDR2 FQNEAQ (reference sequence). The CDR3 totals 17 residues. Losses at the gene ends were 2 bases for V and 3 bases for J; bases not matched to a gene: 11. The CDR3 bases are TGTGCCAGCAGCTTATTCGGTAGGGGGCATGGGACAGATACGCAGTATTTT. Its translation is CASSLFGRGHGTDTQYF.

Of note for this clone: A read error may account for a junction end that differs from germline. The chain recombines TRBV6-2 or TRBV6-3 with TRBJ1-3, with D possibly TRBD1 on 5 matching bases. Germline values: CDR1 MNHEY, CDR2 SVGEGT. The CDR3 extends over 16 amino acids. As DNA, the CDR3 is TGTGCCGGCAGTTACGTGGACAACGCCCCTGGAAACACCATATATTTT. Protein product: CAGSYVDNAPGNTIYF.

The J gene is TRBJ1-4, the V gene TRBV27; TRBD1 agrees at 10 bases. V was pared by 3 bases and J by 8 bases, with 9 bases of the junction left unmatched. This CDR3 comprises 16 residues. From germline, CDR1 is MNHEY and CDR2 SMNVEV (reference sequence). The CDR3 DNA sequence: TGTGCCAGCAGTTTGCGGTTAGGACAGGGGGGCGAAAAACTGTTTTTT. It codes for CASSLRLGQGGEKLFF.

V is TRBV6-5 and J is TRBJ1-2, with D hard to call. Germline assignment: CDR1 MNHEY and CDR2 SVGAGI. With 8 bases removed from V and 3 bases from J, the gap between germline ends came to 10 bases. This CDR3 has 12 amino acids. For the CDR3, the DNA is TGTGCCAGCCAAGGGAGATACTATGGCTACACCTTC. It specifies CASQGRYYGYTF.

The chain recombines TRBV5-6 with TRBJ2-1; a possible D gene is TRBD2 (5 bases). The CDR3 totals 14 residues. Germline lookup yields CDR1 SGHDT and CDR2 YYEEEE. Between the trimmed V and J ends, which lost 4 bases and 5 bases, there was a span of 13 bases. The DNA for the CDR3 is TGTGCCAGCAGCAAACGGACTGTGAACAATGAGCAGTTCTTC. Protein sequence: CASSKRTVNNEQFF.

The genes are TRBV7-9 and TRBJ1-2; tentative D call: TRBD1 (5 bases). The CDR3 consists of 14 residues. V was clipped by 4 bases and J by 6 bases, with 15 bases between them. The V gene's germline CDR1 is SEHNR and CDR2 FQNEAQ (reference sequence). DNA of the CDR3: TGTGCCAGCAGCTCCAGACAGAATTCGGATGGCTACACCTTC. Translating gives CASSSRQNSDGYTF. The full variable domain, its missing parts supplied by reference TRBV7-9 and TRBJ1-2, is DTGVSQNPRHKITKRGQNVTFRCDPISEHNRLYWYRQTLGQGPEFLTYFQNEAQLEKSRLLSDRFSAERPKGSFSTLEIQRTEQGDSAMYLCASSSRQNSDGYTFGSGTRLTVV.

This chain joins TRBV18 and TRBJ2-3; 11 bases line up with TRBD2. The junction had 4 bases not matched to a gene; V was cut back by 3 bases and J by 2 bases. The V gene's germline CDR1 is KGHSH and CDR2 LQKENI. This CDR3 region has 16 residues. CDR3 nucleotide sequence: TGTGCCAGCTCACCGCAACTAGCGGGGGCCACAGATACGCAGTATTTT. Amino acids: CASSPQLAGATDTQYF.

The V and J genes are TRBV11-2 and TRBJ1-1, with no clear D. The CDR3 extends over 13 amino acids. V was pared by 5 bases and J by 1 base, with 8 bases between. CDR1 SGHAT and CDR2 FQNNGV come from the germline V gene. CDR3 sequence (DNA): TGTGCCAGCAGCCCTAGGCGGAACACTGAAGCTTTCTTT. This sequence encodes CASSPRRNTEAFF.

A single count supports this clone. CDR3 region: CASSPRAGIQPQHF. The CDR3 region has the DNA TGTGCCAGCAGCCCCCGGGCAGGGATTCAGCCCCAGCATTTT. V gene TRBV7-2 combines with J gene TRBJ1-5; maybe TRBD1 (5 bases). The CDR3 is 14 residues long. Per the germline V gene, CDR1 is SGHTA and CDR2 is FQGNSA. Trimming removed 5 bases at V and 6 bases at J, with 14 bases between.

The CDR3 DNA follows: TGCGCCAGCAGCCCGTTAGGACAGGAGAGTCAGCCCCAGCATTTT. Encoded protein: CASSPLGQESQPQHF. The V gene is TRBV5-1, the J gene TRBJ1-5; 7 nucleotides line up with TRBD1. CDR1 and CDR2 from the germline V gene are SGHRS and YFSETQ. J was trimmed by 6 bases and V by 4 bases; bases with no gene match: 10. The length of the CDR3 is 15 residues.

The gene calls are TRBV7-2 and TRBJ1-3; no clear D gene. The CDR3 sequence is 15 residues long. CDR1 is SGHTA and CDR2 is FQGNSA in the germline V gene. V was clipped by 0 bases and J by 0 bases, with 6 bases between them. The CDR3 spells CASSLARFSGNTIYF. The CDR3 DNA reads as TGTGCCAGCAGCTTAGCACGGTTCTCTGGAAACACCATATATTTT. Using reference TRBV7-2 and TRBJ1-3 for the parts outside the CDR3, the full variable domain is GAGVSQSPSNKVTEKGKDVELRCDPISGHTALYWYRQSLGQGLEFLIYFQGNSAPDKSGLPSDRFSAERTGGSVSTLTIQRTQQEDSAVYLCASSLARFSGNTIYFGEGSWLTVV.

This chain joins TRBV18 and TRBJ1-1; TRBD1 matches at 7 bases. Germline loops: CDR1 KGHSH, CDR2 LQKENI. V shed 3 bases and J 1 base; nucleotides not matched to a gene: 2. This CDR3 spans 14 amino acids. The CDR3 coding sequence is TGTGCCAGCTCACCGGACAGGCAGAACACTGAAGCTTTCTTT. Encoded protein: CASSPDRQNTEAFF.

The chain is built from TRBV5-1 and TRBJ1-1; 7 positions match TRBD1. Germline loops: CDR1 SGHRS, CDR2 YFSETQ. V was clipped by 5 bases and J by 0 bases; unmatched bases: 4. The length of the CDR3 is 14 residues. This chain's CDR3 is CASSSTGMNTEAFF. CDR3 bases: TGCGCCAGCAGTTCGACAGGGATGAACACTGAAGCTTTCTTT.

This clone was counted once. CDR3 coding DNA: TGTGCCAGCAGCCGACGGGCTGGAGGTATGAACACTGAAGCTTTCTTT. This encodes CASSRRAGGMNTEAFF. The genes are TRBV5-6 and TRBJ1-1; D is undetermined. Germline loops: CDR1 SGHDT, CDR2 YYEEEE. The V and J ends lost 4 bases and 0 bases respectively, with 16 bases between them. The length of the CDR3 is 16 residues. Full variable domain (remainder filled in from reference TRBV5-6 and TRBJ1-1): DAGVTQSPTHLIKTRGQQVTLRCSPKSGHDTVSWYQQALGQGPQFIFQYYEEEERQRGNFPDRFSGHQFPNYSSELNVNALLLGDSALYLCASSRRAGGMNTEAFFGQGTRLTVV.

The chain joins TRBV28 to TRBJ1-5; D is undetermined. The CDR3 consists of 11 residues. The V gene lost 6 bases and the J gene lost 3 bases, with 3 bases spanning the gap. CDR1 and CDR2 from the germline V gene are MDHEN and SYDVKM. This CDR3 reads CASSINQPQHF. The CDR3 DNA reads TGTGCCAGCAGCATCAATCAGCCCCAGCATTTT.

Here the CDR3 reads CASSQGGITGDNYGYTF. In DNA, the CDR3 is TGCGCCAGCAGCCAAGGTGGGATCACAGGAGATAACTATGGCTACACCTTC. The rearrangement uses TRBV4-1 and TRBJ1-2, with D maybe TRBD1 (5 bases). V was clipped by 1 base and J by 1 base, with 16 bases between them. Germline CDR1 MGHRA, CDR2 YSYEKL. This CDR3 has 17 amino acids.

The V and J genes are TRBV5-6 and TRBJ2-5; D is unclear. Trimming took 0 bases from V and 5 from J, leaving 17 bases between them. This CDR3 contains 16 residues. Germline V gene data show CDR1 as SGHDT and CDR2 as YYEEEE. The CDR3 DNA reads TGTGCCAGCAGCTTGGAGGCATCGGAGCGACGGGAGACCCAGTACTTC. It yields the protein CASSLEASERRETQYF.

This chain joins TRBV6-6 and TRBJ2-7; possible D gene TRBD2, 6 bases. Trimming took 8 bases from V and 3 from J, leaving 17 bases between them. The CDR3 is 14 amino acids. Germline loops: CDR1 MNHNY, CDR2 SVGAGI (reference sequence). In DNA form, the CDR3 reads TGTGCCAGCGATAATGGGGGGAATAACTACGAGCAGTACGTC. Translated, it gives CASDNGGNNYEQYV.

The V call is TRBV12-5, the J call TRBJ2-7; D perhaps matches TRBD2 (6 bases). The CDR3 is 14 residues long. Germline lookup yields CDR1 LGHNT and CDR2 FRNRAP. Trimming took 5 bases from V and 2 from J, leaving 13 bases between them. The CDR3: CASGTGDGAYEQYF. DNA of the CDR3: TGTGCTAGTGGTACGGGGGACGGCGCCTACGAGCAGTACTTC.

The chain uses TRBV2 and TRBJ1-6; D is ambiguous. CDR3 length: 18 amino acids. Trimming stripped 1 base from V and 0 bases from J, with 13 bases between. The V gene's germline CDR1 is SNHLY and CDR2 FYNNEI. The DNA of the CDR3 is TGTGCCAGCAGTGAAGGGCTCCGATCAAGCTCCTATAATTCACCCCTCCACTTT. This sequence encodes CASSEGLRSSSYNSPLHF. Together with reference TRBV2 and TRBJ1-6, the CDR3 gives the full variable domain: EPEVTQTPSHQVTQMGQEVILRCVPISNHLYFYWYRQILGQKVEFLVSFYNNEISEKSEIFDDQFSVERPDGSNFTLKIRSTKLEDSAMYFCASSEGLRSSSYNSPLHFGNGTRLTVT.

The chain links TRBV29-1 to TRBJ2-5; D ambiguous. This CDR3 comprises 12 residues. The germline V and J ends were trimmed by 4 bases and 2 bases, with 8 bases remaining between them. Looked up from germline, CDR1 is SQVTM and CDR2 is ANQGSEA. CDR3 residues: CSVAHLQETQYF. CDR3 coding DNA: TGCAGCGTTGCACATCTTCAAGAGACCCAGTACTTC.

The V gene is TRBV7-2, the J gene TRBJ2-3; D uncertain. Trimming took 2 bases from V and 6 from J, leaving 9 bases between them. Looked up from germline, CDR1 is SGHTA and CDR2 is FQGNSA. The CDR3 has 13 amino acids. The CDR3 DNA is TGTGCCAGCAGCTTAATGTACGGGGATACGCAGTATTTT. Translated, it gives CASSLMYGDTQYF.